The 3 T cell receptor beta chains presented below share a single source sample, sequenced in a study of OX40 agonist ivuxolimab in advanced cancers. This table comes from immunoSEQ multiplex PCR, and its TCRdb copy is limited to in-frame clones, with some not included. The sample holds 60,000 to 80,000 clones, about 79% seen once. This specimen was CD4+ or CD8+ T cells sorted from blood, taken in a trial of the OX40 agonist ivuxolimab. Receptor source: an adult with an advanced solid tumor such as melanoma, head and neck, liver or kidney cancer.

This clone was counted only a few times. This chain uses TRBV21-1 with TRBJ1-5; the listed D gene, TRBD1, was not tested against the DNA. TRBV21-1 is reported as a pseudogene. This CDR3 contains 15 residues. The CDR3 here is CASSTGQDGNQPQHF. CDR3 DNA: TGTGCCAGCAGCACCGGACAGGATGGCAATCAGCCCCAGCATTTT.

This clone appeared a few times. The genes are TRBV7-2 and TRBJ1-1; a possible D gene is TRBD1 (6 bases). The CDR3 has 15 residues. V lost 5 bases and J 1 base, leaving 14 bases between the germline ends. Germline V gives CDR1 SGHTA, CDR2 FQGNSA. CDR3: CASSRTALENTEAFF. The CDR3 DNA follows: TGTGCCAGCAGCCGGACAGCTCTCGAGAACACTGAAGCTTTCTTT.

The chain employs TRBV18 and TRBJ1-2; D is ambiguous. Trimming shortened V by 0 bases and J by 3 bases, and 14 bases separated the two germline ends. Germline values: CDR1 KGHSH, CDR2 LQKENI. The CDR3 is made up of 16 amino acids. The CDR3 DNA is TGTGCCAGCTCACCACCGAACACGCGCGGAGACTATGGCTACACCTTC. As protein: CASSPPNTRGDYGYTF.